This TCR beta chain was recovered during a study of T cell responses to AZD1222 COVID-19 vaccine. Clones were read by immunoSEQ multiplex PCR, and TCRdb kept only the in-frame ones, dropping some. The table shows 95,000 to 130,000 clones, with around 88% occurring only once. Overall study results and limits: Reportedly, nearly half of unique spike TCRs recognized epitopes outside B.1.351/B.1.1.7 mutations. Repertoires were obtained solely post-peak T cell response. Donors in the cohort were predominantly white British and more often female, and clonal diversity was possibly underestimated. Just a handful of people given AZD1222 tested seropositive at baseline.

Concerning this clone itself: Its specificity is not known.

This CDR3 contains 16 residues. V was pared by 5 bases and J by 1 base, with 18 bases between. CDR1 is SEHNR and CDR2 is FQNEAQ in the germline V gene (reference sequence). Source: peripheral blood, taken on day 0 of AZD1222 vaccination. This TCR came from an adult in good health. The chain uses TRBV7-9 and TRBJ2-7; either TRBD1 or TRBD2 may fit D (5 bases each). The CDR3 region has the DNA TGTGCCAGCAGCCTTAGGGCCGGGACGGGTTCCTACGAGCAGTACTTC. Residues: CASSLRAGTGSYEQYF.